Presented here are 4 T cell receptor beta chains from one specimen sequenced in a study of OX40 agonist ivuxolimab in advanced cancers. TCRdb keeps only in-frame clones here, not all; method: immunoSEQ multiplex PCR. Of around 77,000 clones in the sample, roughly nine tenths are singletons; the top ten hold around 2.5%. Sample: CD4+ or CD8+ T cells sorted from blood, taken in a trial of the OX40 agonist ivuxolimab. The receptor set was obtained from an adult with an advanced solid tumor such as melanoma, head and neck, liver or kidney cancer.

J is TRBJ2-7 and V is TRBV7-9; 10 nucleotides line up with TRBD1. Germline V lookup: CDR1 SEHNR, CDR2 FQNEAQ (reference sequence). The V segment lost 3 bases and the J segment 3 bases; nucleotides outside the gene matches: 2. CDR3 length equals 14 residues. CDR3 in DNA: TGTGCCAGCAGCTTTCGGGACAGGGGCTACGAGCAGTACTTC. As protein: CASSFRDRGYEQYF.

The chain employs TRBV4-1 and TRBJ2-1; D gene uncertain. V shed 3 bases and J shed 5 bases, with 11 bases lying between them. This CDR3 is 14 amino acids long. Germline CDR1 MGHRA, CDR2 YSYEKL. CDR3 region: CASSQRTVHNEQFF. The CDR3 DNA reads TGCGCCAGCAGCCAGAGAACGGTACACAATGAGCAGTTCTTC.

The J gene is TRBJ1-1, the V gene TRBV12-2. TRBV12-2 is a pseudogene. CDR3 length: 17 amino acids. The CDR3 DNA reads as TGTGCAAGTCGCCCCATGGGACCGAGGAACAAGGGTACTGAAGCTTTCTTT. Protein product: CASRPMGPRNKGTEAFF.

The genes are TRBV6-5 and TRBJ2-7, with D possibly matching TRBD2 (5 bases). Germline CDR1 is MNHEY and CDR2 is SVGAGI. V dropped 8 bases and J dropped 0 bases, with 11 bases sitting between them. The CDR3 is 13 residues long. This CDR3 is CASRRTVSYEQYF. CDR3 in DNA: TGTGCCAGCCGGAGGACGGTCTCCTACGAGCAGTACTTC.